A single sample gave rise to the 10 T cell receptor beta chains below, sequenced in a study of CD8+ T cells in alopecia areata. Sequencing relied on a cDNA template that was reverse transcribed from extracted RNA. The table came from immunoSEQ multiplex PCR; TCRdb's copy has only in-frame clones and leaves some out. Of approximately 91,000 clones listed, roughly 47% are singletons. The sequenced sample was CD4+ T cells sorted from blood. These receptors came from a human donor with alopecia areata.

A few counts support this clone. The rearrangement joins TRBV29-1 to TRBJ2-3; D is unresolved. The CDR3 consists of 14 residues. Trimming stripped 4 bases from V and 1 base from J, with 12 bases between. Per the germline V gene, CDR1 is SQVTM and CDR2 is ANQGSEA. This chain's CDR3 is CSVGRLLGTDTQYF. CDR3 nucleotides: TGCAGCGTTGGACGCCTGCTGGGCACAGATACGCAGTATTTT.

As to this clone: The junction differs from germline at one of its ends, possibly a read error. J is TRBJ1-2 and V is TRBV30; D is possibly TRBD1 (6 bases). The CDR3 sequence is 12 residues long. Germline V gene lookup returns CDR1 GTSNPN and CDR2 SVGIG (reference sequence). CDR3: CAWSVGGASADF. The CDR3 DNA is TGTGCCTGGAGTGTCGGGGGGGCCTCAGCCGACTTC.

This chain uses TRBV19 with TRBJ2-1; possibly TRBD2 for D (6 bases). The length of the CDR3 is 16 residues. CDR1 is LNHDA, CDR2 SQIVND, per germline (reference sequence). V was trimmed by 3 bases and J by 8 bases, leaving 20 bases between them. The CDR3 spells CASSIGGILLGDEQFF. CDR3 DNA sequence: TGTGCCAGTAGTATTGGAGGGATCTTACTTGGAGATGAGCAGTTCTTC. Drawing the rest from reference TRBV19 and TRBJ2-1, the complete variable domain is DGGITQSPKYLFRKEGQNVTLSCEQNLNHDAMYWYRQDPGQGLRLIYYSQIVNDFQKGDIAEGYSVSREKKESFPLTVTSAQKNPTAFYLCASSIGGILLGDEQFFGPGTRLTVL.

This clone was detected a few times. The chain links TRBV7-2 to TRBJ2-2; D gene unclear. Trimming removed 3 bases at V and 7 bases at J, with 15 bases between. This CDR3 contains 15 residues. The germline CDR1 and CDR2 sequences are SGHTA and FQGNSA. The DNA of the CDR3 is TGTGCCAGCAGCTTCCCTAAGCTTATCGGCGGGGAGCTGTTTTTT. It translates to CASSFPKLIGGELFF.

The rearrangement uses TRBV18 and TRBJ2-1; TRBD2 is a possible D gene (6 bases). Trimming cost V 8 bases and J 4 bases, with 6 bases left between them. The CDR3 length is 11 residues. Germline lookup yields CDR1 KGHSH and CDR2 LQKENI. This chain's CDR3 is CASRGYNEQFF. The CDR3 DNA reads TGTGCCAGCCGGGGGTACAATGAGCAGTTCTTC.

The DNA of the CDR3 is TGTGCCTGGAGCGGAGGAGGCGGACAAGGGCTACAAGAGACCCAGTACTTC. Protein: CAWSGGGGQGLQETQYF. The chain uses TRBV30 and TRBJ2-5; D tentatively reads TRBD1 or TRBD2 (5 bases each). The V gene's germline CDR1 is GTSNPN and CDR2 SVGIG (reference sequence). V was trimmed by 3 bases and J by 2 bases, leaving 22 bases between them. The CDR3 consists of 17 residues.

The table lists this clone with a few counts. V gene TRBV7-9 combines with J gene TRBJ2-3; 8 bases match TRBD1. Trimming at V came to 3 bases and at J to 7 bases, leaving 6 bases not matched to a gene. Germline assignment: CDR1 SEHNR and CDR2 FQNEAQ (reference sequence). The CDR3 is made up of 14 amino acids. The CDR3 sequence is CASSFDRGGYTQYF. The CDR3 nucleotides read TGTGCCAGCAGCTTCGACAGGGGAGGCTATACGCAGTATTTT.

V usage is TRBV5-1 and J usage is TRBJ2-7, with 8 bases fitting TRBD2. This CDR3 has 16 residues. Germline assignment: CDR1 SGHRS and CDR2 YFSETQ. With V trimmed by 1 base and J by 0 bases, 6 bases remained unmatched. The CDR3 DNA is TGCGCCAGCAGCTTGACTGAGAGCGGGAGCTCCTACGAGCAGTACTTC. Its translation is CASSLTESGSSYEQYF.

V and J are TRBV15 and TRBJ2-7, with a tentative D call TRBD2 (6 bases). The ends were cut back, 0 bases at V and 7 bases at J, with 13 bases in the middle. The CDR3 has 14 amino acids. The germline CDR1 and CDR2 sequences are LNHNV and YYDKDF (reference sequence). The chain's CDR3 is CATSREGGSGEQYF. CDR3 coding DNA: TGTGCCACCAGCAGAGAGGGAGGTTCTGGTGAGCAGTACTTC.

The V and J genes are TRBV7-2 and TRBJ1-2, with D unclear. Germline V gene data show CDR1 as SGHTA and CDR2 as FQGNSA. Deletions cut 4 bases from V and 6 bases from J, with 12 bases between. This CDR3 region has 13 residues. The CDR3 protein is CASSSGNPNGYTF. In nucleotides, the CDR3 is TGTGCCAGCAGCTCGGGTAATCCGAATGGCTACACCTTC.